Shown below are 2 T cell receptor beta chains from a single sample sequenced in a study of cytomegalovirus exposure and HLA in healthy donors (dated by TCRdb to 2016 to 2017). Library preparation employed the immunoSEQ multiplex PCR assay. For the multiplex PCR, a mixture combining 60 forward primers for TCR Vbeta segments and 13 reverse primers for TCR Jbeta segments was used. The immuneACCESS repertoire file appears here via TCRdb, limited to in-frame rearrangements. These files lack a portion of the clones; in checked studies, under half of the deficit traces to unresolved V genes, and the cause of the others is not known. For this sample there are tens of thousands of clones; approximately 80% appear just once. The ten largest clonotypes hold 3% to 3.5% of the sample. What was sequenced was PBMCs. All receptors derive from a woman in her thirties or forties in good health and CMV-seronegative.

This clone was counted a single time. V gene TRBV6-5 combines with J gene TRBJ2-5; D gene uncertain. Trimming removed 7 bases from V and 11 bases from J, with 11 bases in between. This CDR3 comprises 10 residues. The germline CDR1 and CDR2 sequences are MNHEY and SVGAGI. CDR3 in DNA: TGTGCCAGCACTGCGAGATGGCAGTACTTC. Its translation: CASTARWQYF.

V and J are TRBV27 and TRBJ1-2; 7 bases match TRBD1. J gave up 8 bases and V 3 bases, and 9 bases lay outside the gene matches. Germline assignment: CDR1 MNHEY and CDR2 SMNVEV (reference sequence). The length of the CDR3 is 14 residues. The DNA for the CDR3 is TGTGCCAGCAGTTTTCGCGCCCAGGGGGGCGGCTACACCTTC. Protein product: CASSFRAQGGGYTF.